The rows below give T cell receptor beta chains drawn from one sample of a study of cytomegalovirus exposure and HLA in healthy donors. The data were produced by immunoSEQ multiplex PCR, yet TCRdb's version contains in-frame clones alone and is incomplete. The data show about 120,000 clones, roughly four fifths seen once. Specimen: PBMCs. The receptors come from a male donor in good health and CMV-seropositive. Both conserved end residues are part of each CDR3. Fields, in order: CDR3 protein, CDR3 DNA, V gene, J gene, D gene, clone size. A D gene is named only where the DNA matches it firmly. Expanded clones are given a class, and other clones once, few, many or no size at all.

CDR3 protein: CARSPTRDNKGVYEQYF
CDR3 DNA: TGTGCCAGAAGCCCGACCAGGGACAACAAGGGAGTGTACGAGCAGTACTTC
V gene: TRBV7-5
J gene: TRBJ2-7
D gene: NA
clone size: NA

CDR3 protein: CAISSSYEQYF
CDR3 DNA: TGTGCCATATCCAGTTCCTACGAGCAGTACTTC
V gene: TRBV10-3
J gene: TRBJ2-7
D gene: NA
clone size: NA

CDR3 protein: CASSPPTRAGELFF
CDR3 DNA: TGTGCCAGCTCACCACCGACGCGGGCCGGGGAGCTGTTTTTT
V gene: TRBV18
J gene: TRBJ2-2
D gene: NA
clone size: NA

CDR3 protein: CASSLLLAGPHEQYF
CDR3 DNA: TGTGCCAGCAGCTTACTACTAGCGGGACCCCACGAGCAGTACTTC
V gene: TRBV7-3
J gene: TRBJ2-7
D gene: TRBD2
clone size: NA

CDR3 protein: CASSRQANTEAFF
CDR3 DNA: TGTGCCAGTAGTCGACAGGCTAACACTGAAGCTTTCTTT
V gene: TRBV19
J gene: TRBJ1-1
D gene: NA
clone size: NA

CDR3 protein: CAIRGTGGSYEQYF
CDR3 DNA: TGTGCCATCAGGGGGACAGGGGGATCGTACGAGCAGTACTTC
V gene: TRBV10-3
J gene: TRBJ2-7
D gene: TRBD1
clone size: NA

CDR3 protein: CASSQGQFMNTEAFF
CDR3 DNA: TGCGCCAGCAGCCAAGGACAGTTCATGAACACTGAAGCTTTCTTT
V gene: TRBV4-3
J gene: TRBJ1-1
D gene: NA
clone size: NA

CDR3 protein: CASSSRGLDYGYTF
CDR3 DNA: TGTGCCAGCAGTTCTAGGGGGCTAGACTATGGCTACACCTTC
V gene: TRBV28
J gene: TRBJ1-2
D gene: TRBD1
clone size: NA

CDR3 protein: CASSGGQGASSDTQYF
CDR3 DNA: TGTGCCAGCAGCGGTGGACAGGGGGCTTCGTCAGATACGCAGTATTTT
V gene: TRBV9
J gene: TRBJ2-3
D gene: TRBD1
clone size: once

CDR3 protein: CASSPPGRGEKLFF
CDR3 DNA: TGTGCCAGCAGCCCCCCGGGACGGGGGGAAAAACTGTTTTTT
V gene: TRBV7-2
J gene: TRBJ1-4
D gene: NA
clone size: NA

CDR3 protein: CASSFQRGLAGVGKNIQYF
CDR3 DNA: TGTGCCAGCAGTTTTCAGAGGGGACTAGCGGGAGTCGGCAAAAACATTCAGTACTTC
V gene: TRBV28
J gene: TRBJ2-4
D gene: TRBD2
clone size: NA

CDR3 protein: CAISESANQETQYF
CDR3 DNA: TGTGCCATCAGTGAGTCGGCCAACCAAGAGACCCAGTACTTC
V gene: TRBV10-3
J gene: TRBJ2-5
D gene: NA
clone size: NA

CDR3 protein: CASSQGTSGRVGQETQYF
CDR3 DNA: TGCGCCAGCAGCCAAGGGACTAGCGGGAGGGTAGGGCAAGAGACCCAGTACTTC
V gene: TRBV5-1
J gene: TRBJ2-5
D gene: TRBD2
clone size: NA

CDR3 protein: CASSLITNEQFF
CDR3 DNA: TGTGCCAGCAGCTTGATCACTAATGAGCAGTTCTTC
V gene: TRBV5-4
J gene: TRBJ2-1
D gene: NA
clone size: NA

CDR3 protein: CASSSGPYEQYF
CDR3 DNA: TGTGCCAGCAGCTCAGGCCCTTACGAGCAGTACTTC
V gene: TRBV28
J gene: TRBJ2-7
D gene: NA
clone size: NA

CDR3 protein: CASSPLEGSGAFF
CDR3 DNA: TGTGCCAGCTCACCGTTGGAGGGTTCGGGAGCTTTCTTT
V gene: TRBV18
J gene: TRBJ1-1
D gene: NA
clone size: NA

CDR3 protein: CASSIEPLRGSSYEQYF
CDR3 DNA: TGTGCCAGTAGTATAGAGCCTTTGCGCGGGAGCTCCTACGAGCAGTACTTC
V gene: TRBV19
J gene: TRBJ2-7
D gene: TRBD2
clone size: NA

CDR3 protein: CASSLLGMGGPEQFF
CDR3 DNA: TGTGCCAGCAGTCTCCTCGGGATGGGGGGGCCTGAGCAGTTCTTC
V gene: TRBV28
J gene: TRBJ2-1
D gene: NA
clone size: NA

CDR3 protein: CASSLEAVYEQYF
CDR3 DNA: TGTGCCAGCAGCTTAGAAGCGGTCTACGAGCAGTACTTC
V gene: TRBV7-2
J gene: TRBJ2-7
D gene: NA
clone size: few

CDR3 protein: CASNNRVNEQFF
CDR3 DNA: TGTGCCAGCAATAACAGGGTCAATGAGCAGTTCTTC
V gene: TRBV28
J gene: TRBJ2-1
D gene: NA
clone size: NA

CDR3 protein: CASSPARDRGRSNEKLFF
CDR3 DNA: TGCGCCAGCAGCCCCGCGAGGGACAGGGGAAGAAGTAATGAAAAACTGTTTTTT
V gene: TRBV5-1
J gene: TRBJ1-4
D gene: TRBD1
clone size: NA

CDR3 protein: CASPLTSAYPNEQFF
CDR3 DNA: TGTGCCAGCCCCTTGACTAGCGCGTACCCCAATGAGCAGTTCTTC
V gene: TRBV2
J gene: TRBJ2-1
D gene: TRBD2
clone size: NA

CDR3 protein: CASSQDAPGLAAYNEQFF
CDR3 DNA: TGTGCCAGCAGCCAAGATGCACCGGGGCTAGCGGCTTACAATGAGCAGTTCTTC
V gene: TRBV14
J gene: TRBJ2-1
D gene: TRBD2
clone size: NA

CDR3 protein: CASSLRWNRELSYEQYF
CDR3 DNA: TGTGCCAGCAGTTTACGGTGGAACAGGGAACTCTCCTACGAGCAGTACTTC
V gene: TRBV27
J gene: TRBJ2-7
D gene: NA
clone size: NA

CDR3 protein: CASSLLGQGGETQYF
CDR3 DNA: TGTGCCAGCAGTTTATTGGGACAGGGGGGAGAGACCCAGTACTTC
V gene: TRBV28
J gene: TRBJ2-5
D gene: TRBD1
clone size: NA

CDR3 protein: CASTEGRGIREQYF
CDR3 DNA: TGTGCCAGCACCGAAGGTCGGGGTATCCGGGAGCAGTACTTC
V gene: TRBV6-1
J gene: TRBJ2-7
D gene: NA
clone size: NA

CDR3 protein: CASSTRQIKPPYEQYF
CDR3 DNA: TGTGCCAGTAGTACCCGACAGATTAAGCCTCCCTACGAGCAGTACTTC
V gene: TRBV19
J gene: TRBJ2-7
D gene: NA
clone size: NA

CDR3 protein: CASSPADNEQFF
CDR3 DNA: TGTGCCAGCTCACCGGCAGACAATGAGCAGTTCTTC
V gene: TRBV18
J gene: TRBJ2-1
D gene: NA
clone size: NA

CDR3 protein: CASSPQGGSGNTIYF
CDR3 DNA: TGTGCCAGCAGCCCCCAGGGAGGCTCTGGAAACACCATATATTTT
V gene: TRBV7-3
J gene: TRBJ1-3
D gene: NA
clone size: few